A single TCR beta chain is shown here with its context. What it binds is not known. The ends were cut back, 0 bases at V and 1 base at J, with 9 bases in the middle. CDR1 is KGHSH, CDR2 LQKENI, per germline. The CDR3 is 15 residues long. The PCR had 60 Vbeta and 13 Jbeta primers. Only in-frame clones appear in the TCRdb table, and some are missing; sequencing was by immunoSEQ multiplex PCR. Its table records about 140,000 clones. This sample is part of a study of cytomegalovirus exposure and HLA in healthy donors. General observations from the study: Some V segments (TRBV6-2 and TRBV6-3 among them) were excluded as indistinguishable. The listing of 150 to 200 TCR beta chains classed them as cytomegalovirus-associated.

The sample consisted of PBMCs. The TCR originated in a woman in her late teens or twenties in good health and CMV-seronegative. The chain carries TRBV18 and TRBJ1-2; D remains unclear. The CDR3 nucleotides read TGTGCCAGCTCACCACCGAACGGACTTAACTATGGCTACACCTTC. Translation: CASSPPNGLNYGYTF.